This T cell receptor beta chain was captured by sequencing in a study of blood T cells in healthy people across ages. CDR3 length equals 14 residues. V shed 1 base and J shed 5 bases, with 6 bases lying between them. CDR1 and CDR2 (germline): SNHLY, FYNNEI. Then a second PCR, running about 6 to 11 cycles, was carried out with a sample-barcoded 5' primer and a J-beta primer mix. TCRdb re-called the 5' RACE reads through MiXCR, storing one row per CDR3 protein. The table lists more than 700,000 distinct CDR3 sequences, 35% to 60% of them singletons, with roughly 20% in the top ten. The sample holds a few counts of this clonotype.

The material sequenced was blood. The receptor comes from a man of 80 years or more in good health. V gene TRBV2 combines with J gene TRBJ1-6, with a tentative D call TRBD1 (5 bases). The CDR3 bases are TGTGCCAGCAGTGAAGTAGGGGATAATTCACCCCTCCACTTT. It specifies CASSEVGDNSPLHF.